The 21 T cell receptor beta chains below were found in one sample sequenced in a study of blood T cell repertoires in COVID-19. Sequencing used immunoSEQ multiplex PCR; TCRdb keeps in-frame clones, though not all of them. Here the sample spans fewer than 90,000 clones, approximately 88% being singletons. Sequenced sample: peripheral blood. The source of these receptors is a man in his 60s with acute or convalescent COVID-19.

The V call is TRBV5-1, the J call TRBJ2-1, with 9 bases lining up with TRBD2. With V trimmed by 2 bases and J by 0 bases, 6 bases remained unmatched. The CDR3 loop spans 17 amino acids. The germline CDR1 and CDR2 sequences are SGHRS and YFSETQ. The CDR3 protein is CASSFLAGDLSYNEQFF. CDR3 nucleotides: TGCGCCAGCAGCTTTTTAGCGGGGGACCTCTCCTACAATGAGCAGTTCTTC.

The chain employs TRBV30 and TRBJ1-3; D is unclear. V gave up 1 base and J gave up 0 bases, with 13 bases separating them. The CDR3 extends over 16 amino acids. Germline lookup yields CDR1 GTSNPN and CDR2 SVGIG (reference sequence). The CDR3 sequence: CAWSGGEAYSGNTIYF. The DNA of the CDR3 is TGTGCCTGGAGTGGGGGAGAGGCTTACTCTGGAAACACCATATATTTT.

This clone appeared a single time. The V gene is TRBV30, the J gene TRBJ2-2; TRBD1 agrees at 8 bases. Germline CDR1 is GTSNPN and CDR2 is SVGIG (reference sequence). Trimming took 5 bases from V and 6 from J; bases not matched to a gene: 2. This CDR3 region has 12 residues. CDR3 residues: CAWDRGAGELFF. CDR3 sequence (DNA): TGTGCCTGGGACAGGGGCGCCGGGGAGCTGTTTTTT.

A few counts support this clone. The chain is built from TRBV5-4 and TRBJ1-1, with unresolved D. V lost 0 bases to trimming and J lost 2 bases, with 5 bases between them. This CDR3 is 13 amino acids long. CDR1 and CDR2 (germline): SGHNT, YYREEE (reference sequence). The DNA of the CDR3 is TGTGCCAGCAGCTTGGGACATAACACTGAAGCTTTCTTT. Its protein is CASSLGHNTEAFF.

This clone was counted once. The chain employs TRBV4-2 and TRBJ1-5; D unresolved. With 0 bases removed from V and 4 bases from J, the gap between germline ends came to 10 bases. Germline V CDR1 and CDR2: LGHNA, YNFKEQ. CDR3 length: 15 amino acids. CDR3 protein: CASSQEGGVNQPQHF. CDR3 DNA sequence: TGTGCCAGCAGCCAAGAAGGCGGGGTAAATCAGCCCCAGCATTTT.

With regard to this clone: At the DNA level, this CDR3 is encoded by other sequences in the same sample as well. This chain uses TRBV5-1 with TRBJ2-3; 10 nucleotides line up with TRBD2. CDR1 SGHRS and CDR2 YFSETQ come from the germline V gene. The CDR3 runs to 14 residues. V lost 2 bases to trimming and J lost 3 bases; unmatched junction nucleotides: 0. Here the CDR3 reads CASSLAGGTDTQYF. The CDR3 bases are TGCGCCAGCAGCTTAGCGGGAGGGACAGATACGCAGTATTTT.

A single count supports this clone. The chain recombines TRBV11-1 with TRBJ2-1; 7 bases are a match to TRBD2. Per the germline V gene, CDR1 is SGHAT and CDR2 is FQDESV (reference sequence). Germline trimming cut 1 base from V and 7 bases from J; bases unmatched to any gene: 4. The CDR3 extends over 14 amino acids. The CDR3 sequence: CASSLVASGNEQFF. DNA for the CDR3: TGTGCCAGCAGCTTAGTGGCTAGCGGAAATGAGCAGTTCTTC.

The rearrangement uses TRBV19 and TRBJ2-1; 8 nucleotides match TRBD2. J gave up 8 bases and V 5 bases, and 11 bases lay outside the gene matches. Germline CDR1 reads LNHDA; CDR2 reads SQIVND (reference sequence). The CDR3 runs to 15 residues. CDR3 in DNA: TGTGCCAGTAGTGCCCCGGGACTAGGGAGGGATGAGCAGTTCTTC. Residues: CASSAPGLGRDEQFF.

The rearrangement joins TRBV3-1 (or the pseudogene TRBV3-2) to TRBJ2-3, with 10 bases that match TRBD2. The V gene end was trimmed by 4 bases and the J gene end by 1 base; junction bases not matched to a gene: 5. The CDR3 extends over 16 amino acids. Germline assignment: CDR1 LGHDT and CDR2 YNNKEL (reference sequence). CDR3 amino acids: CASSPSGGRRTDTQYF. CDR3 DNA: TGTGCCAGCAGCCCTAGCGGGGGCCGTCGCACAGATACGCAGTATTTT.

The gene calls are TRBV4-1 and TRBJ2-1; D may be TRBD2 (6 bases). V was shortened by 6 bases and J by 6 bases, with 15 bases between the two germline ends. The germline V gene has CDR1 MGHRA and CDR2 YSYEKL. CDR3 size: 14 residues. CDR3 residues: CASSPRESVNEQFF. Written as DNA, the CDR3 is TGCGCCAGCAGTCCACGGGAGTCCGTCAATGAGCAGTTCTTC.

The chain couples TRBV9 to TRBJ1-3; no clear D. The germline V and J ends were trimmed by 3 bases and 0 bases, with 16 bases remaining between them. The V gene's germline CDR1 is SGDLS and CDR2 YYNGEE. The CDR3 covers 17 residues. CDR3 residues: CASSASWAGNSGNTIYF. In nucleotides, the CDR3 is TGTGCCAGCAGCGCTAGCTGGGCCGGGAACTCTGGAAACACCATATATTTT.

This rearrangement joins TRBV10-3 to TRBJ2-7; 9 bases line up with TRBD2. Germline V lookup: CDR1 ENHRY, CDR2 SYGVKD. J gave up 3 bases and V 0 bases, and 3 bases lay outside the gene matches. There are 15 residues in the CDR3. The CDR3 region is CAISESPSGDYEQYF. The CDR3 DNA sequence: TGTGCCATCAGTGAGTCCCCTAGCGGGGACTACGAGCAGTACTTC.

V gene TRBV25-1 combines with J gene TRBJ2-7, with TRBD1 matching 8 bases. Germline lookup yields CDR1 MGHDK and CDR2 SYGVNS. Trimming took 6 bases from V and 0 from J; bases not matched to a gene: 7. The CDR3 contains 15 residues. Here the CDR3 DNA reads TGTGCCAGCAGCCCCTGGACAGGGAACTCCTACGAGCAGTACTTC. Its translation: CASSPWTGNSYEQYF.

The V gene is TRBV5-1, the J gene TRBJ2-2; 10 nucleotides align to TRBD2. CDR3 length equals 16 residues. The V and J ends lost 1 base and 6 bases, in that order; junction bases with no gene match: 6. The germline V gene encodes CDR1 SGHRS and CDR2 YFSETQ. CDR3 loop: CASSLSPAGGSGELFF. The CDR3 nucleotides are TGCGCCAGCAGCTTGAGTCCAGCGGGAGGGTCCGGGGAGCTGTTTTTT.

The table lists this clone with a few counts. This chain joins TRBV29-1 and TRBJ2-3, with TRBD1 matching 7 bases. CDR1 SQVTM and CDR2 ANQGSEA come from the germline V gene. V was pared by 6 bases and J by 2 bases, with 5 bases of the junction left unmatched. The CDR3 contains 13 residues. CDR3 coding DNA: TGCAGCGTAGCTCAGGGGGTCACAGATACGCAGTATTTT. It is translated as CSVAQGVTDTQYF.

The chain has TRBV13 and TRBJ2-3; 7 positions match TRBD2. This CDR3 has 14 residues. Per germline, CDR1 PRHDT and CDR2 FYEKMQ (reference sequence). After removal of 6 bases from V and 4 bases from J, the junction contained 7 bases not matched to a gene. CDR3 region: CASRRYSGPDTQYF. The CDR3 DNA reads as TGTGCCAGCAGACGATATAGCGGGCCAGATACGCAGTATTTT.

This rearrangement joins TRBV19 to TRBJ2-7; D might be TRBD2 (5 bases). The CDR3 extends over 14 amino acids. Germline lookup yields CDR1 LNHDA and CDR2 SQIVND (reference sequence). The germline V and J ends were trimmed by 5 bases and 0 bases, with 11 bases remaining between them. CDR3: CASSPSDFSYEQYF. Here the CDR3 DNA reads TGTGCCAGTAGTCCGTCGGACTTCTCCTACGAGCAGTACTTC.

This clone was found a few times. This rearrangement joins TRBV7-2 to TRBJ2-3, with TRBD2 identical over 10 bases. Germline CDR1 SGHTA, CDR2 FQGNSA. The CDR3 loop spans 16 amino acids. J lost 2 bases, V lost 3 bases, and 5 bases had no gene match. Written as DNA, the CDR3 is TGTGCCAGCAGCTTGTTGAGCGGGAGGGCCACAGATACGCAGTATTTT. It is translated as CASSLLSGRATDTQYF.

This chain links TRBV19 with TRBJ1-1; D perhaps matches TRBD1 (5 bases). V was pared by 3 bases and J by 5 bases, with 16 bases between. The CDR3 contains 15 residues. Germline V lookup: CDR1 LNHDA, CDR2 SQIVND (reference sequence). The CDR3 reads CASSMAWGGPTEAFF. For the CDR3, the DNA is TGTGCCAGTAGTATGGCTTGGGGGGGTCCGACTGAAGCTTTCTTT.

The V gene is TRBV5-1, the J gene TRBJ1-4; tentatively, D is TRBD1 (5 bases). Deletions cut 4 bases from V and 7 bases from J, with 23 bases between. Looked up from germline, CDR1 is SGHRS and CDR2 is YFSETQ. The length of the CDR3 is 17 residues. CDR3 bases: TGCGCCAGCAGCGAAACCGCCGCCGGGACCGGGGGTGAAAAACTGTTTTTT. Translating it yields CASSETAAGTGGEKLFF. The entire variable domain, with the rest obtained from reference TRBV5-1 and TRBJ1-4, is as follows: KAGVTQTPRYLIKTRGQQVTLSCSPISGHRSVSWYQQTPGQGLQFLFEYFSETQRNKGNFPGRFSGRQFSNSRSEMNVSTLELGDSALYLCASSETAAGTGGEKLFFGSGTQLSVL.

V usage is TRBV12-3 or TRBV12-4 and J usage is TRBJ1-2; the D is unclear. V was clipped by 1 base and J by 7 bases, with 4 bases between them. The CDR3 runs 11 residues. This CDR3 is CASSLDSGYTF. The CDR3 nucleotides read TGTGCCAGCAGTTTAGACAGTGGCTACACCTTC.